This entry concerns a single T cell receptor beta chain. This specimen comes from a study of OX40 agonist ivuxolimab in advanced cancers. The data were produced by immunoSEQ multiplex PCR, yet TCRdb's version contains in-frame clones alone and is incomplete. The sample holds approximately 47,000 clones, 88% seen once. This TCR derives from an adult with an advanced solid tumor such as melanoma, head and neck, liver or kidney cancer. Sample: CD4+ or CD8+ T cells sorted from blood, taken in a trial of the OX40 agonist ivuxolimab.

DNA of the CDR3: TGTGCCAGCAGAGGGGAGACTTACGAGCAGTACTTC. Protein: CASRGETYEQYF. This chain links TRBV7-9 with TRBJ2-7; D possibly uses TRBD1 or TRBD2 (5 bases each). Germline V CDR1 and CDR2: SEHNR, FQNEAQ (reference sequence). This CDR3 has 12 residues. V dropped 6 bases and J dropped 4 bases, with 10 bases sitting between them.